This entry lists 30 T cell receptor beta chains sequenced from one sample in a study of T cell responses to AZD1222 COVID-19 vaccine. Only in-frame clones appear in the TCRdb table, and some are missing; sequencing was by immunoSEQ multiplex PCR. The table has roughly 60,000 clones, 60% to 85% seen once; the top ten hold roughly 3.5%. The specimen comprised peripheral blood, sampled 28 days after the second AZD1222 dose. The receptor set was obtained from an adult who received the AZD1222 COVID-19 vaccine.

Note on this clone: The junction differs from germline at one of its ends, possibly a read error. The chain carries TRBV6-1 and TRBJ2-5, with D maybe TRBD2 (5 bases). Germline CDR1 is MNHNS and CDR2 is SASEGT. This CDR3 has 14 amino acids. CDR3 in DNA: TGTGCCAGCCACCGAGGCGGGCCCCAAAAGACCCAGTACTTC. Its translation is CASHRGGPQKTQYF.

This clone has only one observation. This rearrangement joins TRBV10-3 to TRBJ1-2, with D possibly TRBD1 on 5 matching bases. The length of the CDR3 is 15 residues. V shed 0 bases and J shed 4 bases, with 12 bases lying between them. CDR1 is ENHRY, CDR2 SYGVKD, per germline. CDR3 sequence: CAISESNRPIYGYTF. CDR3 coding DNA: TGTGCCATCAGTGAGTCCAACAGGCCCATCTATGGCTACACCTTC.

In its sample, this clone was seen once. Germline and junction disagree at one end, which may indicate a read error. The J gene is TRBJ2-2, the V gene TRBV7-7; 7 bases align to TRBD1. The CDR3 runs 15 residues. Germline loops: CDR1 SSHAT, CDR2 FNYEAQ (reference sequence). This CDR3 is CASSPRGGYTGELFF. CDR3 DNA sequence: TGTGCTAGCAGCCCCAGAGGGGGCTACACCGGGGAGCTGTTTTTT. Based on the CDR3 plus reference TRBV7-7 and TRBJ2-2, the full variable domain is GAGVSQSPRYKVTKRGQDVTLRCDPISSHATLYWYQQALGQGPEFLTYFNYEAQPDKSGLPSDRFSAERPEGSISTLTIQRTEQRDSAMYRCASSPRGGYTGELFFGEGSRLTVL.

The chain couples TRBV27 to TRBJ1-1, with D perhaps matching TRBD1 (5 bases). Trimming pared 3 bases from V and 1 base from J, leaving 9 bases between. This CDR3 region has 14 residues. Germline V lookup: CDR1 MNHEY, CDR2 SMNVEV (reference sequence). The CDR3 region is CASSFGAWNTEAFF. The CDR3 DNA sequence: TGTGCCAGCAGTTTCGGGGCGTGGAACACTGAAGCTTTCTTT.

The chain has TRBV7-3 and TRBJ2-2; no firm D call. CDR1 is SGHTA and CDR2 is FQGTGA in the germline V gene. The CDR3 is made up of 16 amino acids. V lost 2 bases to trimming and J lost 6 bases, with 16 bases between them. CDR3 sequence (DNA): TGTGCCAGCAGCTTATCCCCTTTGAGTGTCGCCGGGGAGCTGTTTTTT. It translates to CASSLSPLSVAGELFF.

This chain connects TRBV27 to TRBJ2-4; possibly TRBD1 or TRBD2 for D (5 bases each). The CDR3 runs 15 residues. The V end was cut by 3 bases, the J end by 0 bases, with 9 bases between. Germline V gene data show CDR1 as MNHEY and CDR2 as SMNVEV (reference sequence). CDR3 loop: CASSFFGTAKNIQYF. The CDR3 DNA is TGTGCCAGCAGTTTTTTTGGGACAGCCAAAAACATTCAGTACTTC.

The sample holds one count of this clone. The V call is TRBV27, the J call TRBJ1-1; tentative D call: TRBD1 (5 bases). Trimming left V 5 bases short and J 3 bases short, with 16 bases between. The CDR3 has 15 residues. Germline lookup yields CDR1 MNHEY and CDR2 SMNVEV (reference sequence). The CDR3 DNA reads TGTGCCAGCAGTCGCGAGTGGGGGGGAGACACTGAAGCTTTCTTT. Translating it yields CASSREWGGDTEAFF.

The chain joins TRBV14 to TRBJ2-7; 7 bases agree with TRBD1. Trimming cost V 1 base and J 3 bases; bases outside gene matches: 9. CDR3 length equals 16 residues. The germline CDR1 and CDR2 sequences are SGHDN and FVKESK. CDR3 bases: TGTGCCAGCAGCCAAGCGACTATCGGGACAGACTACGAGCAGTACTTC. Its protein product is CASSQATIGTDYEQYF.

The chain carries TRBV18 and TRBJ2-2; possibly TRBD2 for D (6 bases). The germline V and J ends were trimmed by 3 bases and 7 bases, with 12 bases remaining between them. Germline assignment: CDR1 KGHSH and CDR2 LQKENI. The CDR3 sequence is 14 residues long. The CDR3 loop is CASSPTGVHGELFF. The DNA of the CDR3 is TGTGCCAGCTCACCTACGGGGGTGCACGGGGAGCTGTTTTTT.

V gene TRBV5-1 combines with J gene TRBJ1-6; tentative D call: TRBD1 (6 bases). CDR3 size: 14 residues. The germline V gene has CDR1 SGHRS and CDR2 YFSETQ. Trimming shortened V by 2 bases and J by 7 bases, and 10 bases separated the two germline ends. CDR3: CASSLDRTNSPLHF. CDR3 nucleotides: TGCGCCAGCAGCTTAGACAGGACGAATTCACCCCTCCACTTT.

This clone was seen a handful of times. The chain recombines TRBV6-5 with TRBJ2-2; D might be TRBD1 or TRBD2, each matching 5 bases. The V end was cut by 6 bases, the J end by 7 bases, with 18 bases between. Germline V lookup: CDR1 MNHEY, CDR2 SVGAGI. The CDR3 length is 15 residues. Here the CDR3 DNA reads TGTGCCAGCAGAACACCCGGGGCGCAAGTCGGGGAGCTGTTTTTT. It yields the protein CASRTPGAQVGELFF.

V usage is TRBV5-1 and J usage is TRBJ2-1; tentatively, D is TRBD2 (6 bases). The CDR3 runs to 15 residues. Germline assignment: CDR1 SGHRS and CDR2 YFSETQ. V lost 2 bases, J lost 4 bases, and 13 bases lay in between. CDR3: CASSFSSGVYNEQFF. The CDR3 coding sequence is TGCGCCAGCAGCTTTAGTAGCGGAGTGTACAATGAGCAGTTCTTC.

V gene TRBV6-6 combines with J gene TRBJ1-3; D not resolved. This CDR3 spans 13 amino acids. V was shortened by 8 bases and J by 0 bases, with 8 bases between the two germline ends. Germline V gene data show CDR1 as MNHNY and CDR2 as SVGAGI (reference sequence). CDR3 DNA: TGTGCCAGCGTGCAGACCTCTGGAAACACCATATATTTT. Its translation: CASVQTSGNTIYF.

The table lists this clone with a few counts. V gene TRBV7-9 combines with J gene TRBJ2-1, with 8 nucleotides matching TRBD2. The CDR3 contains 16 residues. V gave up 1 base and J gave up 7 bases; unmatched junction bases: 9. CDR1 is SEHNR, CDR2 FQNEAQ, per germline (reference sequence). CDR3 DNA sequence: TGTGCCAGCAGCTTAGTAGCCGGGGGGGCCGGGAATGAGCAGTTCTTC. Translation gives CASSLVAGGAGNEQFF.

This chain joins TRBV28 and TRBJ2-3; 10 bases match TRBD2. The length of the CDR3 is 17 residues. CDR1 MDHEN and CDR2 SYDVKM come from the germline V gene. Germline trimming cut 1 base from V and 0 bases from J; bases unmatched to any gene: 4. The CDR3 region has the DNA TGTGCCAGCAGTTTATCCCTAGCGGGGGTGAGCACAGATACGCAGTATTTT. Translating gives CASSLSLAGVSTDTQYF. Together with reference TRBV28 and TRBJ2-3, the CDR3 gives the full variable domain: DVKVTQSSRYLVKRTGEKVFLECVQDMDHENMFWYRQDPGLGLRLIYFSYDVKMKEKGDIPEGYSVSREKKERFSLILESASTNQTSMYLCASSLSLAGVSTDTQYFGPGTRLTVL.

The chain carries TRBV4-2 and TRBJ2-3; TRBD2 matches 10 bases. The J segment lost 5 bases and the V segment lost 5 bases, leaving 7 bases of the junction unmatched. CDR1 is LGHNA, CDR2 YNFKEQ, per germline. This CDR3 spans 15 amino acids. The CDR3 protein is CASSWSGGAVDTQYF. CDR3 coding DNA: TGTGCCAGCAGCTGGAGCGGGGGGGCCGTAGATACGCAGTATTTT.

This clone was observed once. The genes are TRBV18 and TRBJ2-5; the D is unclear. Germline V gives CDR1 KGHSH, CDR2 LQKENI. The CDR3 totals 16 residues. V was pared by 3 bases and J by 5 bases, with 19 bases between. CDR3 in DNA: TGTGCCAGCTCACCGAGCCAGGCCTCGGCGAGGGAGACCCAGTACTTC. It codes for CASSPSQASARETQYF.

This sequence joins TRBV12-3 or TRBV12-4 and TRBJ2-4; no clear D gene. There are 13 residues in the CDR3. V shed 4 bases and J shed 8 bases, with 12 bases lying between them. DNA for the CDR3: TGTGCCAGCAGTTCCCCGGTCCGCGACATTCAGTACTTC. Amino acid sequence: CASSSPVRDIQYF.

This rearrangement joins TRBV3-1 (or the pseudogene TRBV3-2) to TRBJ2-1; no reliable D call. The germline V gene has CDR1 LGHDT and CDR2 YNNKEL (reference sequence). Trimming left V 0 bases short and J 1 base short, with 7 bases between. The CDR3 loop spans 15 amino acids. The CDR3 DNA is TGTGCCAGCAGCCAAGATCTGGATTCCTACAATGAGCAGTTCTTC. This encodes CASSQDLDSYNEQFF.

This clone was seen a handful of times. The V call is TRBV3-1 (or the pseudogene TRBV3-2), the J call TRBJ2-3, with D maybe TRBD2 (7 bases). The CDR3 length is 16 residues. V gave up 0 bases and J gave up 3 bases, with 13 bases separating them. Germline CDR1 and CDR2: LGHDT and YNNKEL (reference sequence). The CDR3 DNA reads TGTGCCAGCAGCCAAGATACGGGGGGCTCGACAGATACGCAGTATTTT. This translates into CASSQDTGGSTDTQYF.

V is TRBV11-2 and J is TRBJ2-5, with a weak D call TRBD2 (5 bases). CDR1 is SGHAT and CDR2 is FQNNGV in the germline V gene. This CDR3 spans 14 amino acids. V dropped 5 bases and J dropped 2 bases, with 12 bases sitting between them. The CDR3 DNA reads as TGTGCCAGCAGCCCCGGCGGGCTTCAAGAGACCCAGTACTTC. The encoded protein is CASSPGGLQETQYF. The whole variable domain, remainder taken from reference TRBV11-2 and TRBJ2-5, is EAGVAQSPRYKIIEKRQSVAFWCNPISGHATLYWYQQILGQGPKLLIQFQNNGVVDDSQLPKDRFSAERLKGVDSTLKIQPAKLEDSAVYLCASSPGGLQETQYFGPGTRLLVL.

The chain is built from TRBV5-3 and TRBJ2-1; the match to TRBD2 covers 8 bases. TRBV5-3 carries the ORF label, with uncertain function. The CDR3 spans 15 residues. The junction had 6 bases not matched to a gene; V was cut back by 0 bases and J by 7 bases. The CDR3 is CARSLERGWQNEQFF. CDR3 DNA: TGTGCCAGAAGCTTGGAGCGGGGGTGGCAAAATGAGCAGTTCTTC.

This chain joins TRBV19 and TRBJ2-1; TRBD1 is a possible D gene (7 bases). Germline V gene data show CDR1 as LNHDA and CDR2 as SQIVND (reference sequence). CDR3 length: 11 residues. The germline V and J ends were trimmed by 11 bases and 13 bases, with 18 bases remaining between them. The CDR3 loop is CAVSSGGTQFF. The CDR3 DNA follows: TGTGCCGTGTCCTCAGGGGGGACTCAGTTCTTC.

The rearrangement joins TRBV16 to TRBJ1-1, with TRBD1 as a possible D gene (5 bases). Per germline, CDR1 KGHSY and CDR2 FQNENV. There are 13 residues in the CDR3. V lost 4 bases, J lost 4 bases, and 10 bases lay in between. CDR3 DNA sequence: TGTGCCAGCAGCCTAACCGGGGCCACTGAAGCTTTCTTT. Its protein is CASSLTGATEAFF.

This clone was recorded once. J is TRBJ1-1 and V is TRBV7-8; 8 bases are a match to TRBD1. The ends lost 1 base at V and 7 bases at J; junction bases unmatched: 8. This CDR3 has 15 residues. Looked up from germline, CDR1 is SGHVS and CDR2 is FQNEAQ. The DNA for the CDR3 is TGTGCCAGCAGCTTAGGACAGGGGAGAGGAGGTGAAGCTTTCTTT. Translated: CASSLGQGRGGEAFF.

This chain connects TRBV29-1 to TRBJ2-2; perhaps D is TRBD1 or TRBD2 (5 bases each). The germline gives CDR1 SQVTM, CDR2 ANQGSEA. The CDR3 consists of 13 residues. Between the trimmed V and J ends, which lost 4 bases and 0 bases, there was a span of 6 bases. The chain's CDR3 is CSVGGANTGELFF. CDR3 DNA sequence: TGCAGCGTTGGAGGGGCGAACACCGGGGAGCTGTTTTTT.

The chain has TRBV7-8 and TRBJ1-5; TRBD1 matches at 9 bases. This CDR3 region has 15 residues. The J segment lost 4 bases and the V segment lost 2 bases, leaving 3 bases of the junction unmatched. Germline CDR1 and CDR2: SGHVS and FQNEAQ. In DNA form, the CDR3 reads TGTGCCAGCAGCTTAACAGGGGGCCGAAATCAGCCCCAGCATTTT. Amino acids: CASSLTGGRNQPQHF.

The chain uses TRBV7-2 and TRBJ2-7; 7 nucleotides align to TRBD2. The CDR3 totals 16 residues. The V segment lost 7 bases and the J segment 0 bases; nucleotides outside the gene matches: 12. Germline V lookup: CDR1 SGHTA, CDR2 FQGNSA. In DNA form, the CDR3 reads TGTGCCAGCACCTCCCTTGCCGGCGGGAGCTCCTACGAGCAGTACTTC. This translates into CASTSLAGGSSYEQYF.

V is TRBV7-9 and J is TRBJ2-1, with TRBD2 matching over 10 bases. V trimming: 5 bases; J trimming: 0 bases; junction bases outside the gene matches: 7. The CDR3 is 17 amino acids. The germline gives CDR1 SEHNR, CDR2 FQNEAQ (reference sequence). The CDR3 region has the DNA TGTGCCAGCAGCCCCGGGACTAGCGCGAGCTCCTACAATGAGCAGTTCTTC. It specifies CASSPGTSASSYNEQFF.

The rearrangement links TRBV4-1 to TRBJ1-1, with 9 bases that match TRBD1. The germline V gene encodes CDR1 MGHRA and CDR2 YSYEKL. The CDR3 consists of 14 residues. The trim removed 4 bases at V and 6 bases at J, leaving 6 bases unmatched. DNA for the CDR3: TGCGCCAGCAGCCCTAAAGACAGGGGGGCTGAAGCTTTCTTT. It translates to CASSPKDRGAEAFF.